This TCR beta chain emerged from a study of blood T cell repertoires in COVID-19. Study-wide background: The United States, Italy and Spain provided the acute and convalescent COVID-19 samples. PBMCs, B-cell-depleted T cells, or T cells provided the cDNA or gDNA that made up the material.

Per germline, CDR1 SGHKS and CDR2 YYEKEE (reference sequence). The ends lost 0 bases at V and 0 bases at J; junction bases unmatched: 12. The CDR3 totals 19 residues. Per the study methods: Reference gene primer amplification in the assay estimated nucleated cell counts. Here immunoSEQ multiplex PCR was the method, and the copy in TCRdb shows in-frame clones only, minus some. V and J calls and clone size are copied from that table; D and trimming were computed from the DNA. The sample has 300,000 to 350,000 clones, about 90% seen once. The Seattle site enrolled patients during active infection and followed them longitudinally.

Input material: peripheral blood. The chain is built from TRBV5-5 and TRBJ1-3, with 7 bases matching TRBD1. The source is a woman in her twenties or thirties with COVID-19, enrolled during active disease. CDR3 sequence reads: CASSLVEGEGASSGNTIYF. The CDR3 DNA follows: TGTGCCAGCAGCTTGGTAGAGGGTGAGGGGGCCTCCTCTGGAAACACCATATATTTT.